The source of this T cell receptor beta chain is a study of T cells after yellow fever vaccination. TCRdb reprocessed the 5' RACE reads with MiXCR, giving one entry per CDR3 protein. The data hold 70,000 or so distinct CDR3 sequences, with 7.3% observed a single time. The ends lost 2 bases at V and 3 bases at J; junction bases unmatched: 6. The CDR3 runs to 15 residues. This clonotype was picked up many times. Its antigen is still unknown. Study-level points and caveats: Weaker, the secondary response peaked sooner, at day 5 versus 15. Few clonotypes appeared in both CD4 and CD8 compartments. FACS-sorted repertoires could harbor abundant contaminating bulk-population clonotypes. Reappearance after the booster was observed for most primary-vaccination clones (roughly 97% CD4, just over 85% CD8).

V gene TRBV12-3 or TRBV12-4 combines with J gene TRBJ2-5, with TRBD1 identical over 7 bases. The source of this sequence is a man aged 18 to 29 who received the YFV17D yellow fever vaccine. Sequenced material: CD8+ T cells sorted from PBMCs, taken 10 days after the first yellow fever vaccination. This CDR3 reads CASSLFADREETQYF. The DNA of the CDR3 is TGTGCCAGCAGTTTATTTGCCGACAGGGAAGAGACCCAGTACTTC.